The source of this TCR beta chain is a study of blood T cell repertoires in COVID-19. Across the study: The study drew acute and convalescent COVID-19 samples from the United States, Italy and Spain. PBMCs, B-cell-depleted T cells, or T cells were the source of the cDNA or gDNA that made up the material.

Source study methods: The assay estimated nucleated cells by amplifying reference gene primers. Clones were sequenced by immunoSEQ multiplex PCR, and TCRdb holds only the in-frame ones, with some missing. D and trimming were read from the DNA, whereas the V and J calls and clone size are those reported in that table. The sample consists of 200,000 to 300,000 clones, approximately 89% of them appearing once. This clone came up a few times. The specimen was peripheral blood. The clonotype originates from a man aged 35-49 years who had recovered from COVID-19.

Here the CDR3 reads CASSLVGQGGNSPLHF. The CDR3, as DNA: TGTGCCAGCAGTCTTGTGGGACAGGGGGGGAATTCACCCCTCCACTTT. This chain connects TRBV2 to TRBJ1-6, with TRBD1 matching 11 bases. The germline V gene has CDR1 SNHLY and CDR2 FYNNEI. CDR3 size: 16 residues. V lost 5 bases, J lost 7 bases, and 7 bases stayed unmatched.